This T cell receptor (beta chain) was profiled in a study of T cells in Graves' hyperthyroidism and ophthalmopathy. On the study more broadly: Blood from the periphery was taken at initial diagnosis, before any treatment.

Any symptoms of ophthalmopathy came after the first hyperthyroidism diagnosis, from which the blood sample dates. Trimming removed 4 bases at V and 4 bases at J, with 13 bases between. The CDR3 has 14 amino acids. RNA transcripts were the template for amplifying TCR beta CDR3 regions. Using the HTBI primer set, a first-round RT-PCR was run on the TCR CDR3. TCRdb used MiXCR to reprocess the multiplex PCR reads, holding one entry per CDR3 protein. The sample includes about 270,000 distinct CDR3 sequences, 20% to 25% of them seen just once. This clonotype was seen many times. The sequence was collected from a middle-aged man with Graves' hyperthyroidism that later progressed to Graves' ophthalmopathy. The gene calls are TRBV12-3 or TRBV12-4 and TRBJ1-1; possible D gene TRBD1, 5 bases. Material: blood. The CDR3 DNA sequence: TGTGCCAGCAGTTACCCCCAGGGTACCACTGAAGCTTTCTTT. This gives the protein CASSYPQGTTEAFF.